The 21 T cell receptor beta chains presented below share a single source sample, sequenced in a study of blood T cell repertoires in COVID-19. Sequenced by immunoSEQ multiplex PCR; TCRdb stores in-frame clones only, minus some. The sample shows hundreds of thousands of clones, more than 75% of them seen only once. Sequencing used peripheral blood. These receptors originate from a woman younger than 30 who had recovered from COVID-19.

V is TRBV7-8 and J is TRBJ2-3, with 9 nucleotides matching TRBD1. Germline V gene sequence: CDR1 SGHVS, CDR2 FQNEAQ. After removal of 4 bases from V and 3 bases from J, the junction contained 5 bases not matched to a gene. There are 15 residues in the CDR3. The CDR3 protein is CASSSRDRVTDTQYF. The CDR3 coding sequence is TGTGCCAGCAGCTCCCGGGACAGGGTGACAGATACGCAGTATTTT.

This chain joins TRBV5-6 and TRBJ2-3, with 13 bases matching TRBD2. The CDR3 consists of 15 residues. The germline CDR1 and CDR2 sequences are SGHDT and YYEEEE. V dropped 5 bases and J dropped 7; count of bases not matched to a gene: 7. CDR3 sequence: CASSWGTSGIYTQYF. The CDR3 DNA reads as TGTGCCAGCAGTTGGGGGACTAGCGGGATTTATACGCAGTATTTT.

This chain connects TRBV5-1 to TRBJ2-3; 10 bases match TRBD1. CDR1 and CDR2 (germline): SGHRS, YFSETQ. The CDR3 spans 15 residues. Unmatched junction bases numbered 5, after V lost 4 bases and J lost 3 bases. For the CDR3, the DNA is TGCGCCAGCAGCCCTGGACAGGGGGGGACAGATACGCAGTATTTT. It encodes CASSPGQGGTDTQYF.

CDR3 nucleotides: TGCGCCAGCAGACCGGGACTAGCGGGAAGGAATACGCAGTATTTT. Translation: CASRPGLAGRNTQYF. The rearrangement links TRBV4-1 to TRBJ2-3, with 13 bases fitting TRBD2. The CDR3 length is 15 residues. The germline CDR1 and CDR2 sequences are MGHRA and YSYEKL. Unmatched junction bases numbered 7, after V lost 6 bases and J lost 7 bases.

This chain joins TRBV4-1 and TRBJ2-2; 10 bases align to TRBD2. The germline V gene has CDR1 MGHRA and CDR2 YSYEKL. With 4 bases clipped from V and 4 bases from J, the junction kept 6 bases outside the gene matches. This CDR3 comprises 16 residues. CDR3 region: CASSLGLAASTGELFF. The CDR3 nucleotides are TGCGCCAGCAGCCTCGGACTAGCGGCATCCACCGGGGAGCTGTTTTTT.

In regard to this clone: At one boundary the junction diverges from the germline segment, which might be a read error. J is TRBJ2-3 and V is TRBV12-3 or TRBV12-4; unclear D gene. This CDR3 comprises 12 residues. The CDR3 coding sequence is TGTGCCAGCAGTTTAGGGAGCTACCCGGTGCACTTT. Protein: CASSLGSYPVHF.

The V call is TRBV27, the J call TRBJ1-2, with a weak D call TRBD1 (6 bases). The germline V and J ends were trimmed by 5 bases and 8 bases, with 24 bases remaining between them. Germline-derived CDR1 and CDR2 are MNHEY and SMNVEV (reference sequence). The CDR3 loop spans 16 amino acids. CDR3 nucleotides: TGTGCCAGCAGTCGGGGGGCAGGGGTTTTGTCTAGAGGCTACACCTTC. The encoded protein is CASSRGAGVLSRGYTF.

The gene calls are TRBV6-2 or TRBV6-3 and TRBJ2-7; the match to TRBD1 covers 7 bases. V shed 4 bases, J shed 3 bases, and the junction held 9 bases outside the gene matches. The V gene's germline CDR1 is MNHEY and CDR2 SVGEGT. CDR3 size: 15 residues. DNA for the CDR3: TGTGCCAGCAGTTCCCGGACAGGACCATTCTACGAGCAGTACGTC. Protein: CASSSRTGPFYEQYV.

The chain employs TRBV7-2 and TRBJ1-5; TRBD1 might be the D (5 bases). V shed 1 base and J shed 6 bases, with 13 bases lying between them. The germline CDR1 and CDR2 sequences are SGHTA and FQGNSA. This CDR3 region has 15 residues. CDR3 loop: CASSLGPGSGQPQHF. DNA for the CDR3: TGTGCCAGCAGCTTAGGGCCAGGGTCGGGTCAGCCCCAGCATTTT.

This clone has a single count. The chain links TRBV6-1 to TRBJ1-4; no clear D gene. V was cut by 1 base and J by 0 bases, with 6 bases left in between. The CDR3 is made up of 15 amino acids. Germline lookup yields CDR1 MNHNS and CDR2 SASEGT. Here the CDR3 reads CASSEVLATNEKLFF. Here the CDR3 DNA reads TGTGCCAGCAGTGAAGTTTTAGCAACTAATGAAAAACTGTTTTTT.

This clone has a single count. This chain connects TRBV27 to TRBJ1-4, with D possibly matching TRBD1 (5 bases). Germline V gene sequence: CDR1 MNHEY, CDR2 SMNVEV (reference sequence). V dropped 6 bases and J dropped 5 bases, with 16 bases sitting between them. This CDR3 is built from 15 residues. CDR3: CASSPTRGENEKLFF. The CDR3 DNA follows: TGTGCCAGCAGCCCAACCCGGGGGGAGAATGAAAAACTGTTTTTT.

This rearrangement joins TRBV9 to TRBJ2-2; 8 nucleotides line up with TRBD2. Germline CDR1 SGDLS, CDR2 YYNGEE. The CDR3 loop spans 15 amino acids. V shed 2 bases and J 2 bases; nucleotides not matched to a gene: 2. CDR3 amino acids: CASSVRTSNTGELFF. CDR3 coding DNA: TGTGCCAGCAGCGTGAGGACTAGCAACACCGGGGAGCTGTTTTTT.

This chain links TRBV6-2 or TRBV6-3 with TRBJ2-3, with TRBD1 as a possible D gene (8 bases). This CDR3 spans 17 amino acids. Trimming cost V 5 bases and J 5 bases, with 23 bases left between them. Germline V gene data show CDR1 as MNHEY and CDR2 as SVGEGT. This CDR3 reads CASSDEDREGRGDTQYF. CDR3 nucleotide sequence: TGTGCCAGCAGTGACGAGGACAGGGAGGGCCGGGGAGATACGCAGTATTTT.

This chain uses TRBV3-1 (or the pseudogene TRBV3-2) with TRBJ1-2, with TRBD1 identical over 9 bases. Germline CDR1 and CDR2: LGHDT and YNNKEL (reference sequence). J gave up 6 bases and V 4 bases, and 6 bases lay outside the gene matches. The CDR3 is made up of 14 amino acids. The chain's CDR3 is CASSPGTGRHGYTF. CDR3 bases: TGTGCCAGCAGCCCAGGGACAGGGAGACATGGCTACACCTTC.

On this clone: Within the sample, other DNA sequences also encode this same CDR3. This sequence joins TRBV18 and TRBJ2-1, with 7 bases that match TRBD2. Germline V gene sequence: CDR1 KGHSH, CDR2 LQKENI. The J segment lost 0 bases and the V segment lost 2 bases, leaving 1 base of the junction unmatched. The CDR3 loop spans 15 amino acids. CDR3 coding DNA: TGTGCCAGCTCACCAGTAGCGGGCTCCTACAATGAGCAGTTCTTC. Protein: CASSPVAGSYNEQFF.

The V and J genes are TRBV9 and TRBJ1-4, with unresolved D. Germline lookup yields CDR1 SGDLS and CDR2 YYNGEE. CDR3 length: 12 amino acids. The germline V and J ends were trimmed by 4 bases and 5 bases, with 6 bases remaining between them. Here the CDR3 reads CASSRLNEKLFF. The CDR3 nucleotides read TGTGCCAGCAGCAGACTAAATGAAAAACTGTTTTTT.

The chain carries TRBV27 and TRBJ2-7; D might be TRBD1 (8 bases). The length of the CDR3 is 15 residues. Germline V gene sequence: CDR1 MNHEY, CDR2 SMNVEV (reference sequence). The V end was cut by 5 bases, the J end by 2 bases, with 16 bases between. The CDR3 DNA follows: TGTGCCAGCAGTCCGACAGGGGAGGGGGCCTACGAGCAGTACGTC. Its translation is CASSPTGEGAYEQYV.

This chain links TRBV19 with TRBJ1-4; D uncertain. CDR3 length: 13 residues. V lost 7 bases and J lost 4, with 10 bases in between. Per the germline V gene, CDR1 is LNHDA and CDR2 is SQIVND (reference sequence). The CDR3, as DNA: TGTGCCAGTACCCGGGTCTTTAATGAAAAACTGTTTTTT. It yields the protein CASTRVFNEKLFF.

The genes are TRBV4-3 and TRBJ2-5; 7 positions agree with TRBD2. The CDR3 length is 16 residues. Germline V lookup: CDR1 LGHNA, CDR2 YSLEER. J gave up 5 bases and V 2 bases, and 11 bases lay outside the gene matches. CDR3 amino acids: CASSQYGGRAGETQYF. The CDR3 DNA sequence: TGCGCCAGCAGCCAATATGGAGGGAGGGCCGGGGAGACCCAGTACTTC.

V is TRBV7-9 and J is TRBJ2-1; 10 bases agree with TRBD1. CDR1 is SEHNR, CDR2 FQNEAQ, per germline (reference sequence). The CDR3 covers 16 residues. The J segment lost 6 bases and the V segment lost 5 bases, leaving 10 bases of the junction unmatched. The CDR3 DNA reads as TGTGCCAGCAGCACTCCTCGGGACAGGGGAGGCAATGAGCAGTTCTTC. Its protein is CASSTPRDRGGNEQFF.

This clone was recorded once. The chain carries TRBV24-1 and TRBJ2-5, with 8 bases matching TRBD2. V shed 3 bases and J 4 bases; nucleotides not matched to a gene: 3. This CDR3 contains 14 residues. From germline, CDR1 is KGHDR and CDR2 SFDVKD. In nucleotides, the CDR3 is TGTGCCACCAGTGATAATCTAGCGGGAGAGACCCAGTACTTC. This translates into CATSDNLAGETQYF.